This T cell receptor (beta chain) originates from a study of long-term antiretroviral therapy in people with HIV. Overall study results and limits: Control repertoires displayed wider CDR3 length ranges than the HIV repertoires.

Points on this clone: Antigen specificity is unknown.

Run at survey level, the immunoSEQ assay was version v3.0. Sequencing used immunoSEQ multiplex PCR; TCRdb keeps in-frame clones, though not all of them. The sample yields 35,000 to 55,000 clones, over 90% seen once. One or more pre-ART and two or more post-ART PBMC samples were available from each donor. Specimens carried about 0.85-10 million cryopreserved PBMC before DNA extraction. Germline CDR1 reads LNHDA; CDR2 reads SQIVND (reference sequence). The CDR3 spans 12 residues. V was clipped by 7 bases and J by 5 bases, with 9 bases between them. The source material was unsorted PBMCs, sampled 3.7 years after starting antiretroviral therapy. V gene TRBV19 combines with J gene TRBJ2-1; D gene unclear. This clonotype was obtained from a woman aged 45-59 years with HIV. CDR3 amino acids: CASIGRDNEQFF. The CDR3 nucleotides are TGTGCCAGTATTGGACGGGACAATGAGCAGTTCTTC. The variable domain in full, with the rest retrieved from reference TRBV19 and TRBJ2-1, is DGGITQSPKYLFRKEGQNVTLSCEQNLNHDAMYWYRQDPGQGLRLIYYSQIVNDFQKGDIAEGYSVSREKKESFPLTVTSAQKNPTAFYLCASIGRDNEQFFGPGTRLTVL.